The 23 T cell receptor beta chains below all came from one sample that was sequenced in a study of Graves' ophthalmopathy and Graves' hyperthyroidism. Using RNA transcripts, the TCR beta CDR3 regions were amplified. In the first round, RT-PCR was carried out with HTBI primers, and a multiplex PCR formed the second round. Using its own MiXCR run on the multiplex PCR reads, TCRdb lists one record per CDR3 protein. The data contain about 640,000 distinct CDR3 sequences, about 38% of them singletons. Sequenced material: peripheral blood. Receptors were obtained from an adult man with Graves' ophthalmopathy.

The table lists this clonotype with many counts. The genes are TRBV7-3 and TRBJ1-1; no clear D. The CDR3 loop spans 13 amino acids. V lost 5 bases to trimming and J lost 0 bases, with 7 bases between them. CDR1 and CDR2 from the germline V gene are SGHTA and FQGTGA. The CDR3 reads CASSRQLNTEAFF. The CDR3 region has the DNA TGTGCCAGCAGCCGACAATTGAACACTGAAGCTTTCTTT.

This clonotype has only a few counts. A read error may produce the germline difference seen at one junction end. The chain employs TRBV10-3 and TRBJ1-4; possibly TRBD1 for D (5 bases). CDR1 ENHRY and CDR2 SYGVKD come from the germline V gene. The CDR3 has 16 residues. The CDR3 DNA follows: TGTGCCAGCAGTTACCTAGAAACGGGGGTCAGTGAAAAACTGTTTTTT. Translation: CASSYLETGVSEKLFF.

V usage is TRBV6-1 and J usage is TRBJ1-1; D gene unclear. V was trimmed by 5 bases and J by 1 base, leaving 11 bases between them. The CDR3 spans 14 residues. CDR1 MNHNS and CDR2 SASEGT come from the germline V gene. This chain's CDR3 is CASSLVNGNTEAFF. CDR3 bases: TGTGCCAGCAGTTTGGTAAATGGGAACACTGAAGCTTTCTTT.

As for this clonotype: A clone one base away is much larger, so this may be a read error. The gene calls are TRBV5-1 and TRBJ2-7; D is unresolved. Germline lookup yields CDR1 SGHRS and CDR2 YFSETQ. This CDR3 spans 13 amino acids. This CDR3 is CASRAFGAYGQYF. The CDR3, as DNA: TGCGCCAGCCGGGCGTTCGGCGCCTACGGGCAGTACTTC.

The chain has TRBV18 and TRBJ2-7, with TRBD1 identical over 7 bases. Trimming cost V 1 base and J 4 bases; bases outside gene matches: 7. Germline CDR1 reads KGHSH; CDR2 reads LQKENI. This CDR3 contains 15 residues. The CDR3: CASSPHEGGRYEQYF. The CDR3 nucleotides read TGTGCCAGCTCACCACACGAAGGGGGCCGATACGAGCAGTACTTC.

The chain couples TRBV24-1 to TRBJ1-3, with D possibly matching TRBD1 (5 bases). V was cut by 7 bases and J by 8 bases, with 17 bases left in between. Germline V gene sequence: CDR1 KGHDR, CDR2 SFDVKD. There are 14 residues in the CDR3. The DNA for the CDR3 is TGTGCCACCAGCCATGGGAGGGGCTACTACACCATATATTTT. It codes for CATSHGRGYYTIYF.

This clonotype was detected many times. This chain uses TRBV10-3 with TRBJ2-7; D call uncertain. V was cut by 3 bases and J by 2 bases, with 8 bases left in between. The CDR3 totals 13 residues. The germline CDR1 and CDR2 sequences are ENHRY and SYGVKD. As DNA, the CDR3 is TGTGCCATCAGTGATAGGGATACCTACGAGCAGTACTTC. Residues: CAISDRDTYEQYF.

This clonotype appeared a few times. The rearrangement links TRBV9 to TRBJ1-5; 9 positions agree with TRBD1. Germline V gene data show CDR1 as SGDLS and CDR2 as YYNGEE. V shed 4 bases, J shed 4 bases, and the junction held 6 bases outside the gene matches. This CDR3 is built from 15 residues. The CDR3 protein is CASSRQGQGNQPQHF. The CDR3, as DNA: TGTGCCAGCAGCCGGCAGGGACAGGGAAATCAGCCCCAGCATTTT.

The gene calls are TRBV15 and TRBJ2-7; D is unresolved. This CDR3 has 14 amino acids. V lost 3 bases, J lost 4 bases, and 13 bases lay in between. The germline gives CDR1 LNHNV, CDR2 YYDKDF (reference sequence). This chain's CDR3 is CATSSQDLPYEQYF. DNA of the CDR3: TGTGCCACCAGCAGCCAAGACCTTCCTTACGAGCAGTACTTC.

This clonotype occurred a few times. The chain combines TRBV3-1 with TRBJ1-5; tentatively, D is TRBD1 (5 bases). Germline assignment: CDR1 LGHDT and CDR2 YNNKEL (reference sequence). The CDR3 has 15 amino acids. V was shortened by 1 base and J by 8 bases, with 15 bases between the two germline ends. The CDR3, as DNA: TGTGCCAGCAGCCAAGCGTACGGGGCGGGGGAGCCCCAGCATTTT. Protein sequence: CASSQAYGAGEPQHF.

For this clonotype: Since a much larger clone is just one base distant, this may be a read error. CDR3 in amino acids: CASSPTSSQGTQYF. CDR3 nucleotide sequence: TGTGCCAGTAGTCCGACCTCTAGCCAAGGGACCCAGTACTTC. The genes are TRBV19 and TRBJ2-5; D possibly corresponds to TRBD2 (5 bases). Per germline, CDR1 LNHDA and CDR2 SQIVND (reference sequence). The length of the CDR3 is 14 residues.

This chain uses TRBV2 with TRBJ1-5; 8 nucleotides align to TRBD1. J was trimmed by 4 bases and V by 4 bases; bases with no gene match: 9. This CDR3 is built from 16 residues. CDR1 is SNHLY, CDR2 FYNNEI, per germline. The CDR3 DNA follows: TGTGCCAGCAGTGCTAGCGGGACAGGCGGTAATCAGCCCCAGCATTTT. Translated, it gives CASSASGTGGNQPQHF.

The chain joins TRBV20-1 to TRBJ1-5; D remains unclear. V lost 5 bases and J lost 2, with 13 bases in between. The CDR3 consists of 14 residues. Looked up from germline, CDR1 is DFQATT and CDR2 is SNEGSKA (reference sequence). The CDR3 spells CSAGEGYGNQPQHF. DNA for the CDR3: TGCAGTGCTGGGGAGGGATATGGCAATCAGCCCCAGCATTTT.

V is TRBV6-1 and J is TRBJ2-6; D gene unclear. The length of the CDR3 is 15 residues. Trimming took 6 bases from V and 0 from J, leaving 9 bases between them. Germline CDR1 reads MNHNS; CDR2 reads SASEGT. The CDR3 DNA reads TGTGCCAGCAGAGAACACCACTCTGGGGCCAACGTCCTGACTTTC. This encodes CASREHHSGANVLTF.

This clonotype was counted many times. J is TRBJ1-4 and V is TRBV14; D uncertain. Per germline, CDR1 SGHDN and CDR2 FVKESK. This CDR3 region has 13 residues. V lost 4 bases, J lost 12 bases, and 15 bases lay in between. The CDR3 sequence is CASSLTNLGQLFF. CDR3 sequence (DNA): TGTGCCAGCAGCCTCACCAATCTCGGGCAACTGTTTTTT.

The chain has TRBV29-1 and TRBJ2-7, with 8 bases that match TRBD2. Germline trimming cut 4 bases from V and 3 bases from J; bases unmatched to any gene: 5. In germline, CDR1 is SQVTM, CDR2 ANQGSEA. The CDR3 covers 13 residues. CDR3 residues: CSVAGLADYEQYF. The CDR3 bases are TGCAGCGTTGCTGGACTAGCTGACTACGAGCAGTACTTC.

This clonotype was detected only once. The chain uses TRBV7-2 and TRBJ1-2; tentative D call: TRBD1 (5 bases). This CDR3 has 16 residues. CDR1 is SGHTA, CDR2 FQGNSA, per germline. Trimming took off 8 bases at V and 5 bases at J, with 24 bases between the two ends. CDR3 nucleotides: TGTGCCAGCGGCGCAACCCCGTGGGGGAGGAATTATGGCTACACCTTC. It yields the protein CASGATPWGRNYGYTF. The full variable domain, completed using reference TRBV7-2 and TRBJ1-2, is GAGVSQSPSNKVTEKGKDVELRCDPISGHTALYWYRQSLGQGLEFLIYFQGNSAPDKSGLPSDRFSAERTGGSVSTLTIQRTQQEDSAVYLCASGATPWGRNYGYTFGSGTRLTVV.

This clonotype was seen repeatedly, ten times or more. DNA of the CDR3: TGTGCCAGTAGTATGGGAGGGACAGGGGGGCAAGAGACCCAGTACTTC. Encoded protein: CASSMGGTGGQETQYF. This chain uses TRBV19 with TRBJ2-5; 11 bases map to TRBD1. The CDR3 is 16 amino acids. CDR1 is LNHDA, CDR2 SQIVND, per germline (reference sequence). The J segment lost 2 bases and the V segment lost 3 bases, leaving 5 bases of the junction unmatched.

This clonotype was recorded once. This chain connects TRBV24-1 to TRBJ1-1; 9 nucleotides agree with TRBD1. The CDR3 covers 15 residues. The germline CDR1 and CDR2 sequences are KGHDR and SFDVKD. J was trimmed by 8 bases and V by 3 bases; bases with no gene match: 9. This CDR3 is CATSDTQGAPGEAFF. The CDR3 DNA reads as TGTGCCACCAGTGATACACAGGGGGCGCCGGGAGAAGCTTTCTTT.

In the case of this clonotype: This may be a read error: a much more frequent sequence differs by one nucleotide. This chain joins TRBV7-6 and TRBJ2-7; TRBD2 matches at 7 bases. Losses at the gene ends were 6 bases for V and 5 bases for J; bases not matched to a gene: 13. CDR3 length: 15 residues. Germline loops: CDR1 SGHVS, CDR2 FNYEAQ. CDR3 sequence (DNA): TGTGCCAGCAGTGCGGCTGGCGGGAGTCTTGACGAGCAGTACTTC. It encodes CASSAAGGSLDEQYF.

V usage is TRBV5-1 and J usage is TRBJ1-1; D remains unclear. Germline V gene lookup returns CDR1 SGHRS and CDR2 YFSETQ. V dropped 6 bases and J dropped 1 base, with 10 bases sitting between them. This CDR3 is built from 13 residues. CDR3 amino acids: CASKLTENTEAFF. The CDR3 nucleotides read TGCGCCAGCAAACTCACAGAGAACACTGAAGCTTTCTTT.

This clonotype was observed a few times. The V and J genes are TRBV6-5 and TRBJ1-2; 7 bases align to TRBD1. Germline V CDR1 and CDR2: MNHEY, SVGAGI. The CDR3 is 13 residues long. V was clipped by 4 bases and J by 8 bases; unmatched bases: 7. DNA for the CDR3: TGTGCCAGCAGTTCGGGGACAGTATTAGGCTACACCTTC. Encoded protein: CASSSGTVLGYTF.

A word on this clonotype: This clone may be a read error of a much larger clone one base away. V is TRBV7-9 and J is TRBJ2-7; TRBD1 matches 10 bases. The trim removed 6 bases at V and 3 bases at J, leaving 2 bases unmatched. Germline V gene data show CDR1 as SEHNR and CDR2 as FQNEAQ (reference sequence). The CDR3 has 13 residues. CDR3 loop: CASRGTGDYEQYF. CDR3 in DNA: TGTGCCAGCAGGGGGACAGGGGACTACGAGCAGTACTTC.